This TCR beta chain emerged from a study of control samples from healthy donors and cancer patients. This clone was seen only once. The method was immunoSEQ multiplex PCR; TCRdb's version includes in-frame clones alone and lacks a portion of them. In the table there are around 160,000 clones, approximately 93% of which are singletons. Source material: blood. This TCR derives from a man aged 18 to 30 in good health.

The CDR3 DNA reads as TGTGCCAGCAGTGGGCAGACAGTTGGGAGCAATCAGCCCCAGCATTTT. Its translation is CASSGQTVGSNQPQHF. This chain uses TRBV25-1 with TRBJ1-5, with D tentatively TRBD1 (5 bases). V dropped 4 bases and J dropped 1 base, with 14 bases sitting between them. Per the germline V gene, CDR1 is MGHDK and CDR2 is SYGVNS. The CDR3 is made up of 16 amino acids.